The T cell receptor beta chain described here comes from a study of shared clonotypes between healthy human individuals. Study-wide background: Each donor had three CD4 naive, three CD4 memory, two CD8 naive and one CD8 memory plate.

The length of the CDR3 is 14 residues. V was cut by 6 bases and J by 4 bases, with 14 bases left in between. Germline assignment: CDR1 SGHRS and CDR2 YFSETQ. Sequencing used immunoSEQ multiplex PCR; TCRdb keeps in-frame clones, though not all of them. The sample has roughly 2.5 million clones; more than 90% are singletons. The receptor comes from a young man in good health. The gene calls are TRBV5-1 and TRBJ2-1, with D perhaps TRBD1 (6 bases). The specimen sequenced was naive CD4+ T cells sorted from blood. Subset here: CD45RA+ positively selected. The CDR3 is CASTPGTTYNEQFF. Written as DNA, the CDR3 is TGCGCCAGCACCCCCGGGACAACTTACAATGAGCAGTTCTTC.